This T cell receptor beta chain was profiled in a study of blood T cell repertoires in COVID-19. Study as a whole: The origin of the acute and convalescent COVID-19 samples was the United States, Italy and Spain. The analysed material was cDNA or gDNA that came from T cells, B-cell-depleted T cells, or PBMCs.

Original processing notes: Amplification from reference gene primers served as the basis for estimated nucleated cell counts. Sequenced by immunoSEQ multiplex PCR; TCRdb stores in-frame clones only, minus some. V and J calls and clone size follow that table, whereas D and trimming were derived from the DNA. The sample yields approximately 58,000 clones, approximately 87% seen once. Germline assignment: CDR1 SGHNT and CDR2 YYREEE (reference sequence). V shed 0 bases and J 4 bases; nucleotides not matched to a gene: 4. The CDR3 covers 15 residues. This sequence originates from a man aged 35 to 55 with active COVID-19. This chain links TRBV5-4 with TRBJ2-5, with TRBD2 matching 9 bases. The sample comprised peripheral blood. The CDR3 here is CASSLVAGEGETQYF. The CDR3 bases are TGTGCCAGCAGCTTGGTAGCGGGAGAAGGAGAGACCCAGTACTTC.